Here is one T cell receptor beta chain with its context. Its specificity is unknown. The data were obtained in a study of cytotoxic CD8 clonotypes in ibrutinib-treated CLL. Findings and limits, study-wide: Under therapy, public clonotypes either contracted or stayed stable, and they were uncommon. Circulating CD8+ T-cell counts were tracked by baseline clonality, which exceeded that of age-matched healthy donors. Increased clonality at ibrutinib response gave way to a return toward baseline at progression.

Measured with immunoSEQ multiplex PCR; TCRdb has only the in-frame clones, and not every one. In the table there are 300,000 to 400,000 clones, over 55% of which are singletons. This CDR3 has 12 residues. Germline V gene sequence: CDR1 MNHEY, CDR2 SMNVEV (reference sequence). Trimming took 3 bases from V and 11 from J, leaving 11 bases between them. Sample: PBMCs, taken after 36 months of ibrutinib treatment. This sequence originates from a human donor with chronic lymphocytic leukemia. The chain is built from TRBV27 and TRBJ2-1; D is possibly TRBD2 (6 bases). The CDR3 coding sequence is TGTGCCAGCAGTTTTAAACGGGAGAAGCAGTTCTTC. The encoded protein is CASSFKREKQFF.